These T cell receptor beta chains were read from a single sample in a study of tumor-infiltrating lymphocytes in primary liver carcinoma. Via MiXCR, TCRdb re-called the multiplex PCR reads, giving one row per CDR3 protein. This sample yields hundreds of thousands of distinct CDR3 sequences, of which approximately 58% are seen a single time; approximately 17% belongs to the top ten. Sequenced input: peripheral blood. These receptors were taken from a woman aged 25 to 39 with primary liver carcinoma and hepatitis B virus infection. Each CDR3 is given with its conserved first and last residue. Each record gives: D gene, V gene, clone size, J gene, CDR3 DNA, CDR3 protein. D genes are given only for firm matches. Size is omitted from some rows. Given values are once, few, many or a class for expanded clones.

d_call: .
v_call: TRBV12-3/TRBV12-4
clone_size: .
j_call: TRBJ2-1
cdr3_nt: TGTGCCAGCAGTTTAGGAGACAATGAGCAGTCCTTC
cdr3_aa: CASSLGDNEQSF

d_call: .
v_call: TRBV11-2
clone_size: .
j_call: TRBJ1-1
cdr3_nt: TGTGCCAGCAGCTTACGGTGGGGGCTGGCGGATCGAGAGATCCCTCAAGCTTTCTTT
cdr3_aa: CASSLRWGLADREIPQAFF

d_call: .
v_call: TRBV6-1
clone_size: many
j_call: TRBJ2-2
cdr3_nt: TGTGCCAGCAGTGAGGGGAACACCGGGGAGCTGTTTTTT
cdr3_aa: CASSEGNTGELFF

d_call: TRBD1
v_call: TRBV6-2/TRBV6-3
clone_size: few
j_call: TRBJ1-5
cdr3_nt: TGTGCCAGCAGTTCCACGACCGGGACAGGGGGTTATCAGCCCCAGCATTTT
cdr3_aa: CASSSTTGTGGYQPQHF

d_call: .
v_call: TRBV12-5
clone_size: once
j_call: TRBJ2-1
cdr3_nt: TGTGCTGGTGGTTTCTGGATAGAGCGGTTCTTC
cdr3_aa: CAGGFWIERFF

d_call: .
v_call: TRBV30
clone_size: .
j_call: TRBJ1-1
cdr3_nt: TGCGCCTGGCCCGGGAGGGGGACTGAAGCTTTCTTT
cdr3_aa: CAWPGRGTEAFF

d_call: TRBD2
v_call: TRBV12-3/TRBV12-4
clone_size: .
j_call: TRBJ2-3
cdr3_nt: TGTGCCAGCAGTTTCACGGGAGGCCGCACAGACACGCAGTATTTT
cdr3_aa: CASSFTGGRTDTQYF

d_call: .
v_call: TRBV5-6
clone_size: few
j_call: TRBJ2-1
cdr3_nt: TGTGCCAGCAGCTTGAGATCCCTGGTGTTCTTC
cdr3_aa: CASSLRSLVFF

d_call: .
v_call: TRBV28
clone_size: few
j_call: TRBJ2-6
cdr3_nt: TGTGCCAGCGGACTTGACTCCTCTGGGGCCAACGTCCTGACTTTC
cdr3_aa: CASGLDSSGANVLTF

d_call: TRBD1
v_call: TRBV10-2
clone_size: .
j_call: TRBJ1-6
cdr3_nt: TGCGCCAGCAGTAGACAGGGGGCACGTTCACCCCTCCACTTT
cdr3_aa: CASSRQGARSPLHF

d_call: .
v_call: TRBV6-5
clone_size: once
j_call: TRBJ1-6
cdr3_nt: TGTGCCAACAGCCGTTCCTCACGGCCCTCGGATTCACCCCTCCACTTT
cdr3_aa: CANSRSSRPSDSPLHF

d_call: .
v_call: TRBV29-1
clone_size: many
j_call: TRBJ2-1
cdr3_nt: TGCAGCGTTGAACCCCAGGGCTCATTCGAGCAGTTCTTC
cdr3_aa: CSVEPQGSFEQFF

d_call: TRBD1
v_call: TRBV12-3/TRBV12-4
clone_size: .
j_call: TRBJ1-2
cdr3_nt: TGTGTCAACAGTCTCCGACAGGGCGGAAAGGGCTACACCTTC
cdr3_aa: CVNSLRQGGKGYTF

d_call: TRBD2
v_call: TRBV6-2/TRBV6-3
clone_size: .
j_call: TRBJ2-2
cdr3_nt: TGTGCCAGCAGTTACAATCCTAGCGGAAACACCGGGGAGCCGTTTTTT
cdr3_aa: CASSYNPSGNTGEPFF

d_call: TRBD2
v_call: TRBV5-6
clone_size: many
j_call: TRBJ2-5
cdr3_nt: TGTGCCAGCAGCCCCGCGGGGGGGGTAGAGACCCAGTACTTC
cdr3_aa: CASSPAGGVETQYF

d_call: .
v_call: TRBV7-9
clone_size: .
j_call: TRBJ2-3
cdr3_nt: TGTGCCAGCCGCCATCTCTTAAGCACAGATACGCAGTATTTT
cdr3_aa: CASRHLLSTDTQYF

d_call: TRBD1
v_call: TRBV6-5
clone_size: few
j_call: TRBJ1-5
cdr3_nt: TGTGCCAGCAGTTCCGACAGGGGGAGACAGCCCCAGCATTTT
cdr3_aa: CASSSDRGRQPQHF

d_call: TRBD1
v_call: TRBV6-6
clone_size: .
j_call: TRBJ1-2
cdr3_nt: TGTGCCAGCAGTTACTCGAACAGGGGGCCCTATGGCTACACCTTC
cdr3_aa: CASSYSNRGPYGYTF

d_call: .
v_call: TRBV4-3
clone_size: many
j_call: TRBJ1-2
cdr3_nt: TGCGCCAGCAGCCAAGATCTAATCGGCTATGGCTACACCTTC
cdr3_aa: CASSQDLIGYGYTF

d_call: TRBD2
v_call: TRBV11-2
clone_size: .
j_call: TRBJ2-5
cdr3_nt: TGTGCCGGCAGCTTATCTAGCGGGAGGCGAGAGGCCCAGTACTTC
cdr3_aa: CAGSLSSGRREAQYF

d_call: .
v_call: TRBV12-3/TRBV12-4
clone_size: .
j_call: TRBJ2-1
cdr3_nt: TGTGCCAGCAGTTTTAGTCAAGCGGGGCAGTTCTTC
cdr3_aa: CASSFSQAGQFF

d_call: .
v_call: TRBV11-2
clone_size: few
j_call: TRBJ2-6
cdr3_nt: TGTGCCACCCAGCGGCCGCGCTCTGGGGCCAACGTCCTGACTTTC
cdr3_aa: CATQRPRSGANVLTF

d_call: .
v_call: TRBV28
clone_size: .
j_call: TRBJ2-6
cdr3_nt: TGTGCCAGCAGTCCTGCGATTGCCGGGGCCAACGTCCTGACTTTC
cdr3_aa: CASSPAIAGANVLTF

d_call: .
v_call: TRBV6-2/TRBV6-3
clone_size: many
j_call: TRBJ2-6
cdr3_nt: TGTGCCACCAAGGTGGGAAGCTCTGGGGCCAACGTCCTGACTTTC
cdr3_aa: CATKVGSSGANVLTF

d_call: .
v_call: TRBV4-2
clone_size: many
j_call: TRBJ2-1
cdr3_nt: TGTGCCAGCAGCCAAGATGGCTTCGGCTACTACAATGAGCAGTTCTTC
cdr3_aa: CASSQDGFGYYNEQFF

d_call: TRBD2
v_call: TRBV11-3
clone_size: .
j_call: TRBJ2-7
cdr3_nt: TGTGCCAGCAGCTCCTTTCGCGCGACTAGCGGAATTACCTACAGGCAGTACTTC
cdr3_aa: CASSSFRATSGITYRQYF

d_call: .
v_call: TRBV28
clone_size: .
j_call: TRBJ2-1
cdr3_nt: TGTGCCAGCAGTCCCCCGGGAAAGCAGTTATTC
cdr3_aa: CASSPPGKQLF

d_call: TRBD1
v_call: TRBV7-9
clone_size: .
j_call: TRBJ2-7
cdr3_nt: TGTGCCAGCAGTCAACAGGGGGCCCTTGCCTACGAGCAGTACTTC
cdr3_aa: CASSQQGALAYEQYF

d_call: TRBD2
v_call: TRBV12-3/TRBV12-4
clone_size: .
j_call: TRBJ2-3
cdr3_nt: TGTGCCAGCAGTTTAGGGTGGACTAGCGGGAGTTTAGATACGCAGTATTTT
cdr3_aa: CASSLGWTSGSLDTQYF

d_call: .
v_call: TRBV11-2
clone_size: .
j_call: TRBJ2-1
cdr3_nt: TGTGCCAGCAGCGTTGGTCGGGATAAGGGGCTCCTAGGCAATGAGCAGTTCTTC
cdr3_aa: CASSVGRDKGLLGNEQFF

d_call: .
v_call: TRBV28
clone_size: .
j_call: TRBJ2-5
cdr3_nt: TGTGCCAGCAGTCCGAGGGGGACCCAAGAGGCCCAGTACTTC
cdr3_aa: CASSPRGTQEAQYF

d_call: .
v_call: TRBV11-3
clone_size: .
j_call: TRBJ2-3
cdr3_nt: TGTGCCTGCAGCTTCGGGATAGGGTCAGATACGCAGTATTTT
cdr3_aa: CACSFGIGSDTQYF

d_call: TRBD2
v_call: TRBV19
clone_size: .
j_call: TRBJ2-1
cdr3_nt: TGTGCCAGTAGTCCGGGACTAGCGGGAGGGTACAATGAGCAGTTCTTC
cdr3_aa: CASSPGLAGGYNEQFF

d_call: TRBD2
v_call: TRBV11-2
clone_size: .
j_call: TRBJ2-5
cdr3_nt: TGTGCCAGTAGCTTTGGTAGCCTTCTAGCGGGAGGGCGGGGAGAGACCCAGTACTTC
cdr3_aa: CASSFGSLLAGGRGETQYF

d_call: .
v_call: TRBV6-2/TRBV6-3
clone_size: few
j_call: TRBJ2-7
cdr3_nt: TGTGCCAGCAGTTTCCTTGGCGAGAGCTCCTACGAGCAGTACTTC
cdr3_aa: CASSFLGESSYEQYF

d_call: .
v_call: TRBV15
clone_size: .
j_call: TRBJ2-1
cdr3_nt: TGTGCCACCAGCAGGGGGGAAGGCTCCTACAATGAGCAGTTCTTC
cdr3_aa: CATSRGEGSYNEQFF

d_call: TRBD2
v_call: TRBV29-1
clone_size: once
j_call: TRBJ2-3
cdr3_nt: TGCAGCGTTGAAAACGTAGCGGGAGCCGGGGCGCGGTATTTT
cdr3_aa: CSVENVAGAGARYF

d_call: .
v_call: TRBV5-4
clone_size: .
j_call: TRBJ1-1
cdr3_nt: TGTGCCAGCAGCGGGGGGGCGGTTGAAGCTTTCTTT
cdr3_aa: CASSGGAVEAFF

d_call: .
v_call: TRBV6-5
clone_size: .
j_call: TRBJ1-2
cdr3_nt: TGTGCCAACAGTTACTCGTGGTCGGGGGATGATGGCTACACCTTC
cdr3_aa: CANSYSWSGDDGYTF

d_call: TRBD1
v_call: TRBV4-3
clone_size: many
j_call: TRBJ2-7
cdr3_nt: TGCGCCAGCAGCCAAGGGACAGGGTACTACGAGCAGTACTTC
cdr3_aa: CASSQGTGYYEQYF

d_call: .
v_call: TRBV11-2
clone_size: .
j_call: TRBJ2-3
cdr3_nt: TGTGCCAGCAGCGTGGGACCCGGTACAGTTACGCAGTATTTT
cdr3_aa: CASSVGPGTVTQYF

d_call: TRBD2
v_call: TRBV29-1
clone_size: .
j_call: TRBJ2-3
cdr3_nt: TGCAGCGTTGCATTGGGACTAGCGGACACAGGTACGCAGTATTTT
cdr3_aa: CSVALGLADTGTQYF

d_call: .
v_call: TRBV5-6
clone_size: few
j_call: TRBJ1-2
cdr3_nt: TGTGCCAGCAGCCTCATTCAGGGGAACTATGGCTACACCTTC
cdr3_aa: CASSLIQGNYGYTF

d_call: .
v_call: TRBV4-1
clone_size: .
j_call: TRBJ1-6
cdr3_nt: TGCGCCAGCAGCCAAGACAGGGTTGGCTCCTATAATTCACCCCTCCACTTT
cdr3_aa: CASSQDRVGSYNSPLHF

d_call: TRBD1
v_call: TRBV5-1
clone_size: few
j_call: TRBJ2-5
cdr3_nt: TGCGCCAGCAGCTTTGAGACAGGGCGTCGGGATACCCAGTACTTC
cdr3_aa: CASSFETGRRDTQYF

d_call: .
v_call: TRBV12-3/TRBV12-4
clone_size: .
j_call: TRBJ2-7
cdr3_nt: TGTGCCAGCAGCTCCTCCATCGTCAACGAGCAGTACTTC
cdr3_aa: CASSSSIVNEQYF

d_call: TRBD2
v_call: TRBV7-9
clone_size: .
j_call: TRBJ2-2
cdr3_nt: TGTGCCAGCAGCCAGACTAGCGTGGCAACCGGGAAGCTGTTTTTT
cdr3_aa: CASSQTSVATGKLFF

d_call: .
v_call: TRBV7-8
clone_size: .
j_call: TRBJ1-5
cdr3_nt: TGTGCCAGCAGCCCAATCTACAGCAATCAGCCCCAGCATTTT
cdr3_aa: CASSPIYSNQPQHF

d_call: TRBD2
v_call: TRBV6-2/TRBV6-3
clone_size: .
j_call: TRBJ2-3
cdr3_nt: TGTACCAGCAGCTCTCCATTCTCTAACGGGAGGAAGGCAGATACGCAGTATTTT
cdr3_aa: CTSSSPFSNGRKADTQYF

d_call: .
v_call: TRBV6-6
clone_size: few
j_call: TRBJ1-2
cdr3_nt: TGTGCCAGCAGTTACGTGCAAGCTCGGGGCTACACCTTC
cdr3_aa: CASSYVQARGYTF

d_call: .
v_call: TRBV28
clone_size: .
j_call: TRBJ1-2
cdr3_nt: TGTGCCAGTGGGCGCGGGAACTATGGCTACACCTTC
cdr3_aa: CASGRGNYGYTF